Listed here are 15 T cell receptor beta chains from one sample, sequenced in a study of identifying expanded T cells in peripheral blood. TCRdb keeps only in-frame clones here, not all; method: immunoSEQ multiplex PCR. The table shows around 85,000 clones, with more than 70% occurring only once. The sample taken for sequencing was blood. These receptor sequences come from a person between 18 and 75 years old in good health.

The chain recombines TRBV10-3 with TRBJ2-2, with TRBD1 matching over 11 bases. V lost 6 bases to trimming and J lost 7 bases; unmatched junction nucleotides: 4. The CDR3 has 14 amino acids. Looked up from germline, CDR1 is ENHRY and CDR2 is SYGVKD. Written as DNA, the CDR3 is TGTGCCATCAGCTCCGGGACAGGGGGCGGGGAGCTGTTTTTT. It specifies CAISSGTGGGELFF.

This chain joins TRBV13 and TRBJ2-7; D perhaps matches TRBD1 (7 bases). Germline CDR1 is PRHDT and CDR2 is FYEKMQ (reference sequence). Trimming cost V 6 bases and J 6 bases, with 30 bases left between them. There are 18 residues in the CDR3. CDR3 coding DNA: TGTGCCAGCAGTTCACGACCAATCTTATCAGGGGGAGGAAGCGAGCAGTACTTC. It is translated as CASSSRPILSGGGSEQYF.

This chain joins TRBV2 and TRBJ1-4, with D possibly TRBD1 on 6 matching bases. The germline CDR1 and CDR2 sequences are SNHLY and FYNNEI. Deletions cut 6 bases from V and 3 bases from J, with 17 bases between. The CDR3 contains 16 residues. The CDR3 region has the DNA TGTGCCAGCAGGGTGGACAGAGCACTTTCTAATGAAAAACTGTTTTTT. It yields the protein CASRVDRALSNEKLFF.

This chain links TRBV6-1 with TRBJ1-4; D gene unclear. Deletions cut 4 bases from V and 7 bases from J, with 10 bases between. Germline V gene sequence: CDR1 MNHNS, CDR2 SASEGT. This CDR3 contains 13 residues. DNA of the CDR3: TGTGCCAGCAGTGGGTCGGCACCTGAAAAACTGTTTTTT. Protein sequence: CASSGSAPEKLFF.

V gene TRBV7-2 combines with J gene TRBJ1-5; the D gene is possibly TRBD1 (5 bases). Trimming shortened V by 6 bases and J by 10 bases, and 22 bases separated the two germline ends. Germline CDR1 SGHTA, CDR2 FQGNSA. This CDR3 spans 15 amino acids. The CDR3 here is CASSPFVGPQNPQHF. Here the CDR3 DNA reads TGTGCCAGCAGTCCATTCGTGGGACCCCAGAATCCCCAGCATTTT.

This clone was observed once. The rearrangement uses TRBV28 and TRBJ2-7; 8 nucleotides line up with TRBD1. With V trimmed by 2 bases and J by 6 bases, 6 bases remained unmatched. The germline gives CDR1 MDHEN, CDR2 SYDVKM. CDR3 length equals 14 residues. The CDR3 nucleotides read TGTGCCAGCAGTTTACTGGACAGGGCCGGCGAGCAGTACTTC. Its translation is CASSLLDRAGEQYF.

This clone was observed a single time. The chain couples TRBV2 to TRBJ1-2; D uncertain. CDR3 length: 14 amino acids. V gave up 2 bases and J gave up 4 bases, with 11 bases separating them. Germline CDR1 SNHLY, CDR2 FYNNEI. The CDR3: CASSERGDSYGYTF. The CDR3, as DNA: TGTGCCAGCAGTGAACGCGGAGATTCCTATGGCTACACCTTC. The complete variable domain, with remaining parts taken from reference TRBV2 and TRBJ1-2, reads EPEVTQTPSHQVTQMGQEVILRCVPISNHLYFYWYRQILGQKVEFLVSFYNNEISEKSEIFDDQFSVERPDGSNFTLKIRSTKLEDSAMYFCASSERGDSYGYTFGSGTRLTVV.

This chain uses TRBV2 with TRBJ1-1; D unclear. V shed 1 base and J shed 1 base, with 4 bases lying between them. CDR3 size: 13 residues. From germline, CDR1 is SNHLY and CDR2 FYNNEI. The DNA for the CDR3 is TGTGCCAGCAGTGAAGGTGCGAACACTGAAGCTTTCTTT. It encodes CASSEGANTEAFF.

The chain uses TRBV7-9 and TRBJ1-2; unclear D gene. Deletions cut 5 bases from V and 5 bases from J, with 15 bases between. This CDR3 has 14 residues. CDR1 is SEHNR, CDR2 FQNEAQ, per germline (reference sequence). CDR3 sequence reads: CASSRFLDTYGYTF. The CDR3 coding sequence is TGTGCCAGCAGCCGGTTTCTCGACACTTATGGCTACACCTTC.

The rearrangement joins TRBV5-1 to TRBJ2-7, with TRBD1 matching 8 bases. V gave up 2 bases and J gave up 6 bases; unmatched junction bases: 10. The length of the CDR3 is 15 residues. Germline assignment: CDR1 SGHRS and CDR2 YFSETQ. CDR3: CASSFGTGGLGEQYF. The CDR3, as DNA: TGCGCCAGCAGCTTTGGTACAGGGGGACTTGGCGAGCAGTACTTC.

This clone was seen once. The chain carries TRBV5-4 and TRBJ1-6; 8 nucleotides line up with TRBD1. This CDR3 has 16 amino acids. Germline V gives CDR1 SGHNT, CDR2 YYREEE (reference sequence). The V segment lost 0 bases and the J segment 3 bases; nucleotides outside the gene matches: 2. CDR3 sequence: CASSLDRGFYNSPLHF. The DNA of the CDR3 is TGTGCCAGCAGCTTGGACAGGGGGTTCTATAATTCACCCCTCCACTTT. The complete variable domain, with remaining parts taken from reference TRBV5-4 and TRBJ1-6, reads ETGVTQSPTHLIKTRGQQVTLRCSSQSGHNTVSWYQQALGQGPQFIFQYYREEENGRGNFPPRFSGLQFPNYSSELNVNALELDDSALYLCASSLDRGFYNSPLHFGNGTRLTVT.

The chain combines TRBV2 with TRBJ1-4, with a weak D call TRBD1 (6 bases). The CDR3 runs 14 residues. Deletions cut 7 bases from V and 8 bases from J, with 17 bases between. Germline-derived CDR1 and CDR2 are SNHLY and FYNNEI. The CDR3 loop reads CASNEIPRGEKLFF. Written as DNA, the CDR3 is TGTGCCAGCAACGAGATACCGAGGGGGGAAAAACTGTTTTTT.

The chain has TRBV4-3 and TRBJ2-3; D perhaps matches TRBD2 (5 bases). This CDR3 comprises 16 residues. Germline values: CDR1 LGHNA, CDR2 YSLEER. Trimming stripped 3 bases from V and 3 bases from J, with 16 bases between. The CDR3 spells CASSQWIIARTDTQYF. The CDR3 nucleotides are TGCGCCAGCAGCCAGTGGATAATAGCGCGGACAGATACGCAGTATTTT.

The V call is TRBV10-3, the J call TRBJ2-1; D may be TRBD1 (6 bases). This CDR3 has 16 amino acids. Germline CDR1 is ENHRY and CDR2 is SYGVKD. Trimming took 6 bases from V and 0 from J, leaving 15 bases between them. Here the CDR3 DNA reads TGTGCCATCAGAGCCGGGCTAGGGGGCTCCTACAATGAGCAGTTCTTC. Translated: CAIRAGLGGSYNEQFF.

This CDR3 reads CASTPGRREETQYF. In DNA, the CDR3 is TGTGCCAGCACCCCCGGCCGGCGGGAGGAGACCCAGTACTTC. The chain carries TRBV5-7 and TRBJ2-5; 7 positions agree with TRBD2. TRBV5-7 carries the ORF label, with uncertain function. J was trimmed by 5 bases and V by 6 bases; bases with no gene match: 10. This CDR3 has 14 residues.